The clone carrying this T cell receptor (beta chain) was seen many times. Its antigen is currently unknown. cDNA libraries of TCR beta carried unique molecular identifiers. One entry per CDR3 protein, called by TCRdb with MiXCR from the PCR reads. The table lists 750,000 to 950,000 distinct CDR3 sequences, roughly 50% of them singletons, with approximately 5% in the top ten. The source of the sample is a study of post-analysis software for immune sequencing data. Study-level points and caveats: Patients had higher frequencies than controls of roughly 5 TRBV segments, including TRBV5-6, TRBV5-1 and TRBV20-1.

Trimming removed 5 bases from V and 6 bases from J, with 9 bases in between. The CDR3 sequence is 12 residues long. The clonotype was recovered from a girl aged 5 to 17 with multiple sclerosis. Sample: blood. The chain links TRBV12-3 or TRBV12-4 to TRBJ2-3; D is uncertain. The CDR3 DNA is TGTGCCAGCAGTCCCGTGGGGGATACGCAGTATTTT. Its protein is CASSPVGDTQYF.